A single sample is the source of the 25 T cell receptor beta chains below, sequenced in a study of cytomegalovirus exposure and HLA in healthy donors. Use of 60 Vbeta and 13 Jbeta primers characterized the PCR. Clones were read by immunoSEQ multiplex PCR, and TCRdb kept only the in-frame ones, dropping some. The table records approximately 150,000 clones, 60% to 80% of them present only once. The source material was PBMCs. Every receptor here comes from a woman aged 60-70 years in good health and CMV-seronegative.

V gene TRBV30 combines with J gene TRBJ2-7; D unclear. Germline loops: CDR1 GTSNPN, CDR2 SVGIG (reference sequence). V lost 0 bases to trimming and J lost 4 bases, with 13 bases between them. The CDR3 runs to 14 residues. The CDR3 DNA reads as TGTGCCTGGAGTGTCCTATCACAGTCATACGAGCAGTACTTC. As protein: CAWSVLSQSYEQYF.

In this sample, this clone turned up once. The chain combines TRBV7-9 with TRBJ2-7; 8 positions match TRBD1. The CDR3 extends over 17 amino acids. V lost 2 bases to trimming and J lost 4 bases; unmatched junction nucleotides: 13. CDR1 and CDR2 from the germline V gene are SEHNR and FQNEAQ (reference sequence). The CDR3 sequence: CASSLTQPGGQVYEQYF. Here the CDR3 DNA reads TGTGCCAGCAGCTTAACCCAACCCGGGGGACAGGTGTACGAGCAGTACTTC.

Note on this clone: The sample carries other DNA sequences with the same CDR3. The rearrangement uses TRBV15 and TRBJ2-7; TRBD2 aligns across 7 bases. CDR1 and CDR2 from the germline V gene are LNHNV and YYDKDF (reference sequence). V dropped 0 bases and J dropped 3; count of bases not matched to a gene: 11. The CDR3 length is 17 residues. The CDR3 protein is CATSRDRGGVGGYEQYF. CDR3 DNA sequence: TGTGCCACCAGCAGAGATCGGGGAGGGGTGGGAGGCTACGAGCAGTACTTC.

The CDR3 DNA reads TGTGCCTGGACAGGGGAGCGAGATACGCAGTATTTT. Protein sequence: CAWTGERDTQYF. The chain combines TRBV30 with TRBJ2-3, with D possibly matching TRBD1 (6 bases). CDR1 and CDR2 (germline): GTSNPN, SVGIG (reference sequence). The CDR3 is 12 amino acids. Trimming left V 4 bases short and J 5 bases short, with 10 bases between.

The chain carries TRBV5-6 and TRBJ2-3, with TRBD2 matching over 9 bases. The ends lost 7 bases at V and 9 bases at J; junction bases unmatched: 12. CDR1 SGHDT and CDR2 YYEEEE come from the germline V gene. This CDR3 is 14 amino acids long. The CDR3 is CASRSGGRAGTQYF. CDR3 sequence (DNA): TGTGCCAGCCGATCTGGCGGGAGGGCGGGCACGCAGTATTTT.

The chain uses TRBV6-5 and TRBJ1-2; D may be TRBD1 (5 bases). The CDR3 spans 15 residues. Trimming left V 0 bases short and J 4 bases short, with 12 bases between. Looked up from germline, CDR1 is MNHEY and CDR2 is SVGAGI. The CDR3 spells CASSYSGRRGYGYTF. The CDR3 nucleotides are TGTGCCAGCAGTTACTCGGGACGGCGGGGCTATGGCTACACCTTC.

The sample holds a few counts of this clone. The genes are TRBV27 and TRBJ2-7; 9 bases are shared with TRBD1. The CDR3 is made up of 16 amino acids. CDR1 and CDR2 from the germline V gene are MNHEY and SMNVEV (reference sequence). The trim removed 4 bases at V and 2 bases at J, leaving 9 bases unmatched. The CDR3, as DNA: TGTGCCAGCAGTTCCCCCGTGACAGGGGGGGCCTACGAGCAGTACTTC. It codes for CASSSPVTGGAYEQYF.

This clone occurred a few times. The chain has TRBV6-5 and TRBJ1-5; D gene unclear. CDR3 size: 15 residues. The V end lost 0 bases, the J end lost 4 bases, and 10 bases lay between the germline ends. Germline CDR1 MNHEY, CDR2 SVGAGI. CDR3 coding DNA: TGTGCCAGCAGTTACTCGAGGGCATATAATCAGCCCCAGCATTTT. This gives the protein CASSYSRAYNQPQHF.

This chain uses TRBV10-2 with TRBJ2-2; perhaps TRBD2 as D (5 bases). CDR3 size: 13 residues. Germline assignment: CDR1 WSHSY and CDR2 SAAADI. The germline V and J ends were trimmed by 7 bases and 4 bases, with 10 bases remaining between them. CDR3 DNA: TGCGCCAGCACGGGGATTCGCACCGGGGAGCTGTTTTTT. This encodes CASTGIRTGELFF.

This chain joins TRBV6-5 and TRBJ1-5; 10 nucleotides agree with TRBD1. The V gene end was trimmed by 6 bases and the J gene end by 1 base; junction bases not matched to a gene: 3. This CDR3 contains 15 residues. Germline V gene sequence: CDR1 MNHEY, CDR2 SVGAGI. CDR3 protein: CASSGQGGSNQPQHF. CDR3 sequence (DNA): TGTGCCAGCAGCGGACAGGGGGGGAGCAATCAGCCCCAGCATTTT.

There are a few counts of this clone. J is TRBJ2-2 and V is TRBV19, with D unclear. CDR3 length: 12 residues. Per germline, CDR1 LNHDA and CDR2 SQIVND (reference sequence). Trimming cost V 5 bases and J 6 bases, with 7 bases left between them. The CDR3 is CASSSVSGELFF. In DNA, the CDR3 is TGTGCCAGTAGTTCGGTTTCCGGGGAGCTGTTTTTT.

The V and J genes are TRBV9 and TRBJ1-2; D is ambiguous. The germline gives CDR1 SGDLS, CDR2 YYNGEE. The germline V and J ends were trimmed by 0 bases and 5 bases, with 5 bases remaining between them. This CDR3 contains 12 residues. The DNA for the CDR3 is TGTGCCAGCAGCGTAGACCAGTATGGCTACACCTTC. Amino acid sequence: CASSVDQYGYTF.

This clone was recorded a few times. The rearrangement uses TRBV28 and TRBJ1-3; D possibly corresponds to TRBD1 (6 bases). The CDR3 is 13 residues long. V lost 7 bases, J lost 5 bases, and 12 bases lay in between. Germline V gene lookup returns CDR1 MDHEN and CDR2 SYDVKM. CDR3 sequence (DNA): TGTGCCAGCACCTCATGGGACAGAAACACCATATATTTT. Encoded protein: CASTSWDRNTIYF.

The rearrangement links TRBV14 to TRBJ2-7; D perhaps matches TRBD2 (6 bases). With 1 base removed from V and 3 bases from J, the gap between germline ends came to 16 bases. Germline V gene lookup returns CDR1 SGHDN and CDR2 FVKESK. The CDR3 extends over 16 amino acids. CDR3 sequence (DNA): TGTGCCAGCAGCCAAGGTTATGGTGGCGGGGACTACGAGCAGTACTTC. Translated, it gives CASSQGYGGGDYEQYF.

As to this clone: An end of the junction differs from the germline gene, which may be a read error. The rearrangement links TRBV4-1 to TRBJ2-1; TRBD2 is a possible D gene (5 bases). The CDR3 contains 14 residues. Germline values: CDR1 MGHRA, CDR2 YSYEKL. The chain's CDR3 is CASSQVGRRNEQLF. CDR3 nucleotides: TGCGCCAGCAGCCAAGTGGGCAGGAGGAATGAGCAGCTCTTC.

This chain joins TRBV6-5 and TRBJ2-3; D not certain. V gave up 5 bases and J gave up 11 bases, with 14 bases separating them. The germline V gene has CDR1 MNHEY and CDR2 SVGAGI. The CDR3 runs 12 residues. Here the CDR3 DNA reads TGTGCCAGCAGTCCAGACACGGAAGGGCAGTATTTT. This codes for CASSPDTEGQYF.

The chain combines TRBV27 with TRBJ1-4; D unclear. V lost 7 bases and J 7 bases, leaving 16 bases between the germline ends. The germline V gene has CDR1 MNHEY and CDR2 SMNVEV (reference sequence). The CDR3 totals 14 residues. CDR3 nucleotide sequence: TGTGCCAGCACCACAACGGGTGGTGTTGAAAAACTGTTTTTT. Translation gives CASTTTGGVEKLFF.

This chain uses TRBV7-3 with TRBJ2-3; TRBD1 matches at 9 bases. The ends lost 8 bases at V and 3 bases at J; junction bases unmatched: 3. Germline CDR1 and CDR2: SGHTA and FQGTGA. There are 13 residues in the CDR3. The CDR3 sequence is CASGQGWTDTQYF. CDR3 coding DNA: TGTGCCAGCGGACAGGGGTGGACAGATACGCAGTATTTT. The full variable domain, with the rest looked up from reference TRBV7-3 and TRBJ2-3, is GAGVSQTPSNKVTEKGKYVELRCDPISGHTALYWYRQSLGQGPEFLIYFQGTGAADDSGLPNDRFFAVRPEGSVSTLKIQRTERGDSAVYLCASGQGWTDTQYFGPGTRLTVL.

The chain uses TRBV27 and TRBJ2-3; TRBD2 agrees at 7 bases. The trim removed 3 bases at V and 0 bases at J, leaving 3 bases unmatched. The V gene's germline CDR1 is MNHEY and CDR2 SMNVEV (reference sequence). The length of the CDR3 is 15 residues. In DNA, the CDR3 is TGTGCCAGCAGTTTTAATAGCGGGAGCACAGATACGCAGTATTTT. Amino acid sequence: CASSFNSGSTDTQYF.

There are a few counts of this clone. The V and J genes are TRBV7-9 and TRBJ1-2; TRBD1 might be the D (5 bases). Germline CDR1 reads SEHNR; CDR2 reads FQNEAQ (reference sequence). The CDR3 contains 16 residues. Trimming removed 5 bases at V and 2 bases at J, with 18 bases between. CDR3 in amino acids: CASSTIPRVRNYGYTF. CDR3 bases: TGTGCCAGCAGCACAATCCCCAGGGTGCGCAACTATGGCTACACCTTC.

The chain couples TRBV5-1 to TRBJ2-7; TRBD2 aligns across 12 bases. Germline V gives CDR1 SGHRS, CDR2 YFSETQ. This CDR3 region has 15 residues. V lost 3 bases, J lost 4 bases, and 5 bases stayed unmatched. CDR3 loop: CASSSLAGGPYEQYF. Written as DNA, the CDR3 is TGCGCCAGCAGCTCCCTAGCGGGAGGGCCTTACGAGCAGTACTTC.

V and J are TRBV7-7 and TRBJ2-1; 12 nucleotides agree with TRBD2. Trimming cost V 2 bases and J 10 bases; bases outside gene matches: 9. Germline-derived CDR1 and CDR2 are SSHAT and FNYEAQ (reference sequence). There are 16 residues in the CDR3. CDR3 region: CASSLLTSGRISEQFF. CDR3 nucleotides: TGTGCCAGCAGCTTACTGACTAGCGGGAGAATAAGCGAGCAGTTCTTC.

V is TRBV11-2 and J is TRBJ2-1, with D perhaps TRBD2 (5 bases). Germline V gene data show CDR1 as SGHAT and CDR2 as FQNNGV. The V end lost 5 bases, the J end lost 4 bases, and 12 bases lay between the germline ends. The CDR3 sequence is 14 residues long. CDR3 loop: CASSPGLKYNEQFF. CDR3 sequence (DNA): TGTGCCAGCAGCCCAGGACTGAAATACAATGAGCAGTTCTTC.

This chain uses TRBV7-2 with TRBJ2-4, with 8 nucleotides matching TRBD2. Unmatched junction bases numbered 17, after V lost 3 bases and J lost 7 bases. In germline, CDR1 is SGHTA, CDR2 FQGNSA. This CDR3 has 18 amino acids. The DNA of the CDR3 is TGTGCCAGCAGCTTGGGGCTTCCGGGACTAGTATATGGGAACATTCAGTACTTC. Amino acids: CASSLGLPGLVYGNIQYF.

The J gene is TRBJ1-1, the V gene TRBV2; 7 bases align to TRBD1. The trim removed 6 bases at V and 3 bases at J, leaving 7 bases unmatched. Germline-derived CDR1 and CDR2 are SNHLY and FYNNEI. CDR3 length equals 14 residues. CDR3 nucleotides: TGTGCCAGCAGAACATTGACAGGGTACACTGAAGCTTTCTTT. Its protein product is CASRTLTGYTEAFF.